Below, one T cell receptor (beta chain) is given with its context. As yet, its antigen is unknown. V shed 5 bases, J shed 7 bases, and the junction held 4 bases outside the gene matches. Looked up from germline, CDR1 is SNHLY and CDR2 is FYNNEI. The CDR3 consists of 15 residues. The entry originates in a study of cytomegalovirus exposure and HLA in healthy donors. The PCR contained 60 Vbeta and 13 Jbeta primers. Generated by immunoSEQ multiplex PCR, the TCRdb table keeps only in-frame clones and is missing some. The sample yields about 160,000 clones, 82% seen once. Study-wide findings and caveats: One cluster of highly shared sequence variants probably arose as a sequencing artifact. TCR beta chains numbering 164 were designated cytomegalovirus-associated. A later analysis appeared to link common viral pathogens to several of the most significant clusters.

The TCR originated in a girl aged 2-15 years in good health and CMV-seropositive. The specimen was PBMCs. The chain is built from TRBV2 and TRBJ2-1, with 14 nucleotides matching TRBD2. CDR3 nucleotide sequence: TGTGCCAGCAGTTCGGGGACTAGCGGGAGAAATGAGCAGTTCTTC. Its protein is CASSSGTSGRNEQFF.